One sample yielded the 25 T cell receptor beta chains listed below, sequenced in a study of cytomegalovirus exposure and HLA in healthy donors. PCR employed 60 Vbeta and 13 Jbeta primers. TCRdb's copy holds only in-frame clones and misses some; the assay was immunoSEQ multiplex PCR. The sample yields about 130,000 clones, 80% seen once. The material sequenced was PBMCs. Source of these receptors: a man between 25 and 39 years old in good health and CMV-seronegative.

V gene TRBV5-1 combines with J gene TRBJ2-7; 10 bases are shared with TRBD1. Germline V gene lookup returns CDR1 SGHRS and CDR2 YFSETQ. The CDR3 length is 16 residues. The V gene end was trimmed by 3 bases and the J gene end by 4 bases; junction bases not matched to a gene: 10. The CDR3 DNA sequence: TGCGCCAGCAGCTCAACCGGGACAGGGGAGGTATACGAGCAGTACTTC. Encoded protein: CASSSTGTGEVYEQYF.

This clone was detected only a few times. V and J are TRBV19 and TRBJ1-1; 10 bases are a match to TRBD1. V shed 7 bases, J shed 6 bases, and the junction held 14 bases outside the gene matches. This CDR3 is 16 amino acids long. Germline V gene sequence: CDR1 LNHDA, CDR2 SQIVND (reference sequence). CDR3 residues: CASNRQGAWVGPEAFF. The CDR3 nucleotides read TGTGCCAGTAACCGACAGGGGGCGTGGGTGGGCCCTGAAGCTTTCTTT.

The gene calls are TRBV6-4 and TRBJ2-1, with no clear D. This CDR3 has 15 amino acids. The germline V and J ends were trimmed by 4 bases and 6 bases, with 16 bases remaining between them. Germline assignment: CDR1 MRHNA and CDR2 SNTAGT. This CDR3 is CASSALIASSNEQFF. Here the CDR3 DNA reads TGTGCCAGCAGTGCTTTAATTGCTAGTTCCAATGAGCAGTTCTTC.

The V and J genes are TRBV7-2 and TRBJ2-7, with a weak D call TRBD2 (5 bases). The CDR3 is 15 residues long. CDR1 and CDR2 (germline): SGHTA, FQGNSA. Trimming shortened V by 7 bases and J by 5 bases, and 21 bases separated the two germline ends. CDR3 sequence (DNA): TGTGCCAGCACGGGGTGGGTTGGGCTTTCGGACGAGCAGTACTTC. It yields the protein CASTGWVGLSDEQYF.

The chain uses TRBV28 and TRBJ2-7; TRBD2 aligns across 7 bases. Germline CDR1 reads MDHEN; CDR2 reads SYDVKM. V dropped 5 bases and J dropped 2; count of bases not matched to a gene: 6. The CDR3 has 14 residues. The CDR3 spells CASSEAGRAYEQYF. The CDR3 DNA reads as TGTGCCAGCAGTGAAGCGGGACGGGCCTACGAGCAGTACTTC.

V usage is TRBV4-2 and J usage is TRBJ2-1; D not resolved. The CDR3 consists of 16 residues. Germline assignment: CDR1 LGHNA and CDR2 YNFKEQ. Trimming stripped 0 bases from V and 0 bases from J, with 9 bases between. CDR3 protein: CASSQDLTNSYNEQFF. The CDR3 DNA follows: TGTGCCAGCAGCCAAGATCTAACTAACTCCTACAATGAGCAGTTCTTC.

This clone was seen only once. The chain links TRBV28 to TRBJ2-4; 9 bases map to TRBD2. V gave up 6 bases and J gave up 0 bases; unmatched junction bases: 9. Germline CDR1 reads MDHEN; CDR2 reads SYDVKM. This CDR3 is 17 amino acids long. The CDR3 spells CASSLYSSGKAKNIQYF. Here the CDR3 DNA reads TGTGCCAGCAGCCTGTACTCTAGCGGGAAAGCCAAAAACATTCAGTACTTC.

The table lists this clone with many counts. The rearrangement joins TRBV4-3 to TRBJ2-1, with 8 nucleotides matching TRBD2. With 0 bases clipped from V and 6 bases from J, the junction kept 4 bases outside the gene matches. CDR3 size: 15 residues. CDR1 is LGHNA, CDR2 YSLEER, per germline. CDR3 in amino acids: CASSQDESGSNEQFF. The CDR3 region has the DNA TGCGCCAGCAGCCAAGATGAGAGCGGGAGCAATGAGCAGTTCTTC.

V is TRBV6-1 and J is TRBJ1-4, with 7 nucleotides matching TRBD1. J gave up 5 bases and V 6 bases, and 9 bases lay outside the gene matches. Germline V CDR1 and CDR2: MNHNS, SASEGT. The CDR3 has 15 residues. CDR3 in amino acids: CASSPRTGWNEKLFF. In DNA form, the CDR3 reads TGTGCCAGCAGCCCGCGGACAGGTTGGAATGAAAAACTGTTTTTT.

V gene TRBV19 combines with J gene TRBJ1-5; 11 bases agree with TRBD1. Germline CDR1 LNHDA, CDR2 SQIVND (reference sequence). CDR3 length equals 17 residues. V lost 6 bases to trimming and J lost 1 base; unmatched junction nucleotides: 8. This chain's CDR3 is CASRSGTGGGSNQPQHF. CDR3 DNA sequence: TGTGCCAGTAGGTCCGGGACAGGGGGTGGGAGCAATCAGCCCCAGCATTTT.

This clone was found once. The V call is TRBV25-1, the J call TRBJ1-1, with D possibly being TRBD1 (6 bases). The CDR3 extends over 13 amino acids. The germline V gene encodes CDR1 MGHDK and CDR2 SYGVNS. The V end was cut by 4 bases, the J end by 5 bases, with 11 bases between. The CDR3 loop reads CASSVTGLTEAFF. CDR3 coding DNA: TGTGCCAGCAGTGTAACAGGGTTGACTGAAGCTTTCTTT.

This chain connects TRBV28 to TRBJ2-4, with D perhaps TRBD1 (6 bases). The CDR3 has 12 residues. Per germline, CDR1 MDHEN and CDR2 SYDVKM. V gave up 6 bases and J gave up 9 bases, with 12 bases separating them. The CDR3 reads CASRSGRGIQYF. In nucleotides, the CDR3 is TGTGCCAGCAGGAGCGGCAGGGGCATTCAGTACTTC.

The CDR3 spells CSVEGLSGFTRFF. CDR3 coding DNA: TGCAGCGTTGAGGGACTCTCTGGATTTACGCGGTTCTTC. The chain recombines TRBV29-1 with TRBJ2-1; D perhaps matches TRBD2 (6 bases). Germline CDR1 SQVTM, CDR2 ANQGSEA. Trimming took 3 bases from V and 15 from J, leaving 21 bases between them. This CDR3 is built from 13 residues.

V is TRBV6-6 and J is TRBJ2-5; TRBD1 matches at 10 bases. This CDR3 spans 14 amino acids. Germline assignment: CDR1 MNHNY and CDR2 SVGAGI (reference sequence). Trimming removed 11 bases from V and 5 bases from J; junction bases left unmatched: 11. The CDR3 reads CALKRTGGRETQYF. CDR3 DNA: TGTGCCCTCAAACGGACAGGGGGTCGGGAGACCCAGTACTTC.

The V and J genes are TRBV9 and TRBJ1-5; TRBD1 agrees at 12 bases. Germline V gene lookup returns CDR1 SGDLS and CDR2 YYNGEE. The ends lost 4 bases at V and 4 bases at J; junction bases unmatched: 18. The CDR3 totals 20 residues. The CDR3 loop reads CASSPTAGTGGYMWNQPQHF. The CDR3 nucleotides are TGTGCCAGCAGCCCAACGGCGGGGACAGGGGGCTATATGTGGAATCAGCCCCAGCATTTT. The full variable domain, in which reference TRBV9 and TRBJ1-5 provide the parts outside the CDR3, is DSGVTQTPKHLITATGQRVTLRCSPRSGDLSVYWYQQSLDQGLQFLIQYYNGEERAKGNILERFSAQQFPDLHSELNLSSLELGDSALYFCASSPTAGTGGYMWNQPQHFGDGTRLSIL.

V usage is TRBV6-1 and J usage is TRBJ2-3, with 12 bases aligning to TRBD2. The CDR3 consists of 14 residues. Germline assignment: CDR1 MNHNS and CDR2 SASEGT. V lost 6 bases, J lost 6 bases, and 4 bases stayed unmatched. CDR3 in amino acids: CASSLAGGSDTQYF. The CDR3 bases are TGTGCCAGCAGCCTAGCGGGAGGGTCTGATACGCAGTATTTT.

This clone came up a few times. The chain joins TRBV19 to TRBJ1-1, with D unresolved. Germline values: CDR1 LNHDA, CDR2 SQIVND (reference sequence). The CDR3 has 14 amino acids. The ends were cut back, 1 base at V and 1 base at J, with 7 bases in the middle. CDR3: CASSIGLGNTEAFF. In nucleotides, the CDR3 is TGTGCCAGTAGTATAGGGCTAGGGAACACTGAAGCTTTCTTT.

The chain recombines TRBV6-5 with TRBJ1-5, with D possibly matching TRBD1 (5 bases). CDR3 length: 14 amino acids. From germline, CDR1 is MNHEY and CDR2 SVGAGI. Trimming took 3 bases from V and 6 from J, leaving 12 bases between them. CDR3 sequence: CASSYGIRGQPQHF. CDR3 DNA sequence: TGTGCCAGCAGTTATGGGATAAGGGGTCAGCCCCAGCATTTT.

This sequence joins TRBV18 and TRBJ2-3, with 8 bases fitting TRBD2. Germline-derived CDR1 and CDR2 are KGHSH and LQKENI. V was clipped by 6 bases and J by 6 bases; unmatched bases: 17. The CDR3 is 17 amino acids. The CDR3 DNA follows: TGTGCCAGCTCGAGCCCCTTTGGGGCGGGAGGTACGGATACGCAGTATTTT. This sequence encodes CASSSPFGAGGTDTQYF.

The rearrangement links TRBV5-1 to TRBJ2-7; D unclear. CDR1 is SGHRS, CDR2 YFSETQ, per germline. This CDR3 region has 14 residues. Trimming took off 5 bases at V and 8 bases at J, with 20 bases between the two ends. CDR3 nucleotide sequence: TGCGCCAGCAGTATTGTAAGTGGAGAAACCAAGCAGTACTTC. The encoded protein is CASSIVSGETKQYF.

The chain combines TRBV5-1 with TRBJ1-2; 7 positions match TRBD1. Trimming took 7 bases from V and 1 from J; bases not matched to a gene: 7. The germline gives CDR1 SGHRS, CDR2 YFSETQ. CDR3 length equals 14 residues. Written as DNA, the CDR3 is TGCGCCAGCGGGGACCAGGGGGTTAACTATGGCTACACCTTC. Its translation: CASGDQGVNYGYTF.

J is TRBJ1-2 and V is TRBV27; no firm D call. This CDR3 is 17 amino acids long. The germline gives CDR1 MNHEY, CDR2 SMNVEV (reference sequence). V dropped 4 bases and J dropped 3 bases, with 21 bases sitting between them. CDR3 DNA: TGTGCCAGCAGTTCATGGCTCCGATCGGAGGACCACTATGGCTACACCTTC. It is translated as CASSSWLRSEDHYGYTF.

The chain carries TRBV28 and TRBJ1-3, with a weak D call TRBD1 (6 bases). Trimming removed 2 bases at V and 0 bases at J, with 8 bases between. In germline, CDR1 is MDHEN, CDR2 SYDVKM. The CDR3 is made up of 15 amino acids. CDR3 DNA sequence: TGTGCCAGCAGTTTAGGGGGCGCCTCTGGAAACACCATATATTTT. Its translation is CASSLGGASGNTIYF.

The rearrangement joins TRBV6-5 to TRBJ2-5; 8 positions match TRBD2. The J call is uncertain, as TRBJ2-7 better fits the DNA end. Per the germline V gene, CDR1 is MNHEY and CDR2 is SVGAGI. CDR3 length: 13 residues. CDR3: CASVSGSSYEQYF. The CDR3 DNA sequence: TGTGCCAGCGTGAGCGGGAGTTCCTACGAGCAGTACTTC.

V and J are TRBV11-2 and TRBJ1-2; 9 bases align to TRBD1. The germline V gene encodes CDR1 SGHAT and CDR2 FQNNGV. J gave up 12 bases and V 3 bases, and 11 bases lay outside the gene matches. This CDR3 spans 14 amino acids. The CDR3 DNA sequence: TGTGCCAGCAGCTTCGACCCGGGACAGGGAGGGCACACCTTC. This translates into CASSFDPGQGGHTF.